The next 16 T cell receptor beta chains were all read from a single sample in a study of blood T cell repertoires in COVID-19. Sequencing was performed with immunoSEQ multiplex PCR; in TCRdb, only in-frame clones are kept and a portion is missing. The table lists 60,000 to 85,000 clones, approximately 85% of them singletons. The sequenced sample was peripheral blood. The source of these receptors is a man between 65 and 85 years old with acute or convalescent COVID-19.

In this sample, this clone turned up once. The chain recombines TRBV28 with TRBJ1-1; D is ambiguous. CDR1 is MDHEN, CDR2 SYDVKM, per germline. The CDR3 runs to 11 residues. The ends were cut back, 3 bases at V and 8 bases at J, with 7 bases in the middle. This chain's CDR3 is CASSLALEAFF. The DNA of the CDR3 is TGTGCCAGCAGTTTGGCCCTCGAAGCTTTCTTT.

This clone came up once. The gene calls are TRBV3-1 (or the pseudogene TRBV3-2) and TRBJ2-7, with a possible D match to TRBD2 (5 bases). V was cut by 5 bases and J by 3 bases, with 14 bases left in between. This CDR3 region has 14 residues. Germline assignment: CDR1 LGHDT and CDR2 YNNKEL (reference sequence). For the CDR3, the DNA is TGTGCCAGCAGCTTTGGCCGCCGGGGCTACGAGCAGTACTTC. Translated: CASSFGRRGYEQYF.

CDR3 bases: TGCAGCGTTGCAGAGGGGGGGCATGGCTACACCTTC. The encoded protein is CSVAEGGHGYTF. J is TRBJ1-2 and V is TRBV29-1; D may be TRBD1 (6 bases). Germline CDR1 SQVTM, CDR2 ANQGSEA. The V end was cut by 4 bases, the J end by 6 bases, with 12 bases between. The CDR3 consists of 12 residues.

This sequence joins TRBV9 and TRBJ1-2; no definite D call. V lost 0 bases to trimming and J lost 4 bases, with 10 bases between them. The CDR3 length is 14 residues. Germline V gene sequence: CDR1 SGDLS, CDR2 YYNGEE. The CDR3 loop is CASSVESDTYGYTF. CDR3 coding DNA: TGTGCCAGCAGCGTAGAGAGTGACACCTATGGCTACACCTTC.

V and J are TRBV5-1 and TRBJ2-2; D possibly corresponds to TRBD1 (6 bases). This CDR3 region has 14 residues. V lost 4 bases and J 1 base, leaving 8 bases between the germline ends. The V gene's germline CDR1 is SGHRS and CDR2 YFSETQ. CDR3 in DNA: TGCGCCAGCAGCCCACAGGGGAACACCGGGGAGCTGTTTTTT. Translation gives CASSPQGNTGELFF.

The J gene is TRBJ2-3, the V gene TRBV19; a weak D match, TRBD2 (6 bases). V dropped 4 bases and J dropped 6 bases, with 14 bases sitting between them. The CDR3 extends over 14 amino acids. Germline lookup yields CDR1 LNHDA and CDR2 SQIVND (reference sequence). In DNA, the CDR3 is TGTGCCAGTAGTACGCCTCTAGCGATGGATACGCAGTATTTT. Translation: CASSTPLAMDTQYF.

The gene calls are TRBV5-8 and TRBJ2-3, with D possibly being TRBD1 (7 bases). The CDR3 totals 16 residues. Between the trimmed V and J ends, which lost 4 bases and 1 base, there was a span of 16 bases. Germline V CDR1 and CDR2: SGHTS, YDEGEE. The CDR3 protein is CASSGGGQLGTDTQYF. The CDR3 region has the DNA TGTGCCAGCAGCGGAGGGGGACAGTTGGGCACAGATACGCAGTATTTT.

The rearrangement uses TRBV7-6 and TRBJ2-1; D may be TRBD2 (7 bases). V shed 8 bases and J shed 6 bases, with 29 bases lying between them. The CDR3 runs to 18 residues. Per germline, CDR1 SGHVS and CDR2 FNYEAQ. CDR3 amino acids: CASSPGVPGGLLGNEQFF. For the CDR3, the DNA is TGTGCCAGCTCTCCGGGCGTCCCGGGGGGCCTACTAGGCAATGAGCAGTTCTTC. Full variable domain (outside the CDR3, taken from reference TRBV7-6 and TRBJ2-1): GAGVSQSPRYKVTKRGQDVALRCDPISGHVSLYWYRQALGQGPEFLTYFNYEAQQDKSGLPNDRFSAERPEGSISTLTIQRTEQRDSAMYRCASSPGVPGGLLGNEQFFGPGTRLTVL.

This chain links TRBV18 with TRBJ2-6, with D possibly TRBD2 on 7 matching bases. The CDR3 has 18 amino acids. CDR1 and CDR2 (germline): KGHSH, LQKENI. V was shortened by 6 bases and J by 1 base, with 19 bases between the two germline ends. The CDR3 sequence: CASSPTRGGASGANVLTF. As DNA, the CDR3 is TGTGCCAGCTCTCCGACGCGCGGGGGCGCGTCTGGGGCCAACGTCCTGACTTTC.

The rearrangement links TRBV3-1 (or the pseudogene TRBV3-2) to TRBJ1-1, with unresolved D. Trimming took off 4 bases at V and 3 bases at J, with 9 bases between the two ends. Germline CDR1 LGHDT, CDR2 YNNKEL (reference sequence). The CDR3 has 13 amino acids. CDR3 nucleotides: TGTGCCAGCAGCCCCCTAGCAGACACTGAAGCTTTCTTT. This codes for CASSPLADTEAFF.

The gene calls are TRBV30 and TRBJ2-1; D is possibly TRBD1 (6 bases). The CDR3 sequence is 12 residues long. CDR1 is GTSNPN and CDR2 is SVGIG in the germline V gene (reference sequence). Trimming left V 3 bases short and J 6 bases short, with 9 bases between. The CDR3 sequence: CAWRQGSNEQFF. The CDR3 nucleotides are TGTGCCTGGAGACAGGGAAGCAATGAGCAGTTCTTC.

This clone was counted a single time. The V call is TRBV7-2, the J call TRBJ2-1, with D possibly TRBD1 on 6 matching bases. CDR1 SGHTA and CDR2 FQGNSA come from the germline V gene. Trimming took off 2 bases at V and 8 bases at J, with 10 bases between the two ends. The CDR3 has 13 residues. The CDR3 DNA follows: TGTGCCAGCAGCTTACGCAGGGGCGATGAGCAGTTCTTC. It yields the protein CASSLRRGDEQFF.

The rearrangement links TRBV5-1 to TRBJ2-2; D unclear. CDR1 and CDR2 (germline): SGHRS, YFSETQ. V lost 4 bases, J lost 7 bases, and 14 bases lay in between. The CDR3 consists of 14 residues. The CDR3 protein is CASSESMANGELFF. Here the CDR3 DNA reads TGCGCCAGCAGCGAATCCATGGCCAACGGGGAGCTGTTTTTT.

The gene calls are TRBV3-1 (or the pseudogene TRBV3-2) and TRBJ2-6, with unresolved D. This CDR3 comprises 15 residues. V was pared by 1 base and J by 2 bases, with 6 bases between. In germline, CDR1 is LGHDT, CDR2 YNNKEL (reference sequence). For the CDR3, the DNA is TGTGCCAGCAGCCAAGTGGGCGCTGGGGCCAACGTCCTGACTTTC. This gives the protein CASSQVGAGANVLTF.

The CDR3 is CASSQVRGGYTF. CDR3 nucleotide sequence: TGTGCCAGCAGCCAAGTGAGGGGGGGCTACACCTTC. The chain links TRBV3-1 (or the pseudogene TRBV3-2) to TRBJ1-2; tentatively, D is TRBD1 (6 bases). This CDR3 is 12 amino acids long. The germline V gene has CDR1 LGHDT and CDR2 YNNKEL (reference sequence). Between the trimmed V and J ends, which lost 1 base and 8 bases, there was a span of 8 bases.

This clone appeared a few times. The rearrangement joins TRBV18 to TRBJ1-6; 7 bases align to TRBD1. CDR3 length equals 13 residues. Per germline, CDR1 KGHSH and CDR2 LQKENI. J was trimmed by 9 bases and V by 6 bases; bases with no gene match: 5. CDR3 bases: TGTGCCAGCTCGCAGGGGGATGGTTCACCCCTCCACTTT. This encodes CASSQGDGSPLHF.